A single sample gave rise to the 24 T cell receptor beta chains below, sequenced in a study of blood T cell repertoires in COVID-19. TCRdb keeps only in-frame clones here, not all; method: immunoSEQ multiplex PCR. The sample comprises 100,000 to 150,000 clones, over 65% of which are singletons, and 4% to 5% rests with the top ten. Sample: peripheral blood. The receptors shown here come from a woman in her 70s with acute or convalescent COVID-19.

This clone appeared a few times. The J gene is TRBJ1-2, the V gene TRBV6-1; 7 positions match TRBD1. This CDR3 contains 15 residues. CDR1 MNHNS and CDR2 SASEGT come from the germline V gene. V was pared by 1 base and J by 2 bases, with 4 bases of the junction left unmatched. The CDR3 here is CASSEDPRGNYGYTF. CDR3 nucleotides: TGTGCCAGCAGTGAAGACCCCAGGGGGAACTATGGCTACACCTTC.

The chain is built from TRBV7-2 and TRBJ2-5; 13 positions match TRBD2. This CDR3 is 17 amino acids long. CDR1 and CDR2 from the germline V gene are SGHTA and FQGNSA. V dropped 5 bases and J dropped 5; count of bases not matched to a gene: 11. DNA of the CDR3: TGTGCCAGCAGCCCCTTTACTAGCGGGGGGGGCAGGGAGACCCAGTACTTC. This encodes CASSPFTSGGGRETQYF.

The rearrangement joins TRBV9 to TRBJ2-1, with 9 bases matching TRBD2. The CDR3 contains 15 residues. From germline, CDR1 is SGDLS and CDR2 YYNGEE. Trimming removed 4 bases from V and 6 bases from J; junction bases left unmatched: 8. The CDR3 sequence is CASSPRLAASNEQFF. CDR3 nucleotide sequence: TGTGCCAGCAGCCCCCGACTAGCGGCGAGCAATGAGCAGTTCTTC.

The chain combines TRBV11-2 with TRBJ1-2; 7 bases line up with TRBD1. The V segment lost 1 base and the J segment 7 bases; nucleotides outside the gene matches: 6. The CDR3 loop spans 14 amino acids. In germline, CDR1 is SGHAT, CDR2 FQNNGV. The CDR3 region is CASSLGSDRAGYTF. CDR3 bases: TGTGCCAGCAGCTTAGGCTCCGACAGGGCTGGCTACACCTTC.

The chain is built from TRBV29-1 and TRBJ1-4, with 8 bases lining up with TRBD1. V lost 6 bases and J lost 5; bases outside the gene matches: 5. Germline CDR1 is SQVTM and CDR2 is ANQGSEA. CDR3 length equals 13 residues. CDR3 residues: CSVTGTGNEKLFF. CDR3 DNA sequence: TGCAGCGTCACAGGGACAGGCAATGAAAAACTGTTTTTT.

This chain uses TRBV13 with TRBJ1-1, with a weak D call TRBD1 (6 bases). V was cut by 5 bases and J by 6 bases, with 19 bases left in between. Germline-derived CDR1 and CDR2 are PRHDT and FYEKMQ (reference sequence). CDR3 size: 15 residues. The CDR3 protein is CASSISGEGISEAFF. Written as DNA, the CDR3 is TGTGCCAGCAGCATATCAGGGGAGGGAATCTCTGAAGCTTTCTTT.

In DNA, the CDR3 is TGTGCCAGCAGCCCCGCCGCATTAGCGGGGGGTGCCGGGAAGTATTTT. This translates into CASSPAALAGGAGKYF. The chain carries TRBV7-2 and TRBJ2-3; 10 bases line up with TRBD2. Unmatched junction bases numbered 18, after V lost 5 bases and J lost 13 bases. Germline CDR1 reads SGHTA; CDR2 reads FQGNSA. The length of the CDR3 is 16 residues.

In its sample, this clone was seen a few times. The chain joins TRBV6-5 to TRBJ1-6; D unclear. The length of the CDR3 is 13 residues. The V end lost 6 bases, the J end lost 10 bases, and 13 bases lay between the germline ends. CDR1 is MNHEY and CDR2 is SVGAGI in the germline V gene. The CDR3 here is CASRPTSRSPLHF. Here the CDR3 DNA reads TGTGCCAGCAGACCAACCTCACGGTCACCCCTCCACTTT.

The rearrangement links TRBV4-3 to TRBJ1-6, with D maybe TRBD1 (5 bases). Trimming removed 3 bases at V and 4 bases at J, with 10 bases between. This CDR3 region has 15 residues. Per germline, CDR1 LGHNA and CDR2 YSLEER. CDR3 DNA: TGCGCCAGCAGCCAGGTGCAGGGATATAATTCACCCCTCCACTTT. It yields the protein CASSQVQGYNSPLHF.

The rearrangement links TRBV18 to TRBJ1-4; tentatively, D is TRBD1 (5 bases). V was pared by 0 bases and J by 7 bases, with 12 bases between. The CDR3 consists of 15 residues. Germline assignment: CDR1 KGHSH and CDR2 LQKENI. CDR3 loop: CASSPPQGGGEKLFF. The CDR3, as DNA: TGTGCCAGCTCACCACCGCAGGGAGGTGGTGAAAAACTGTTTTTT.

This chain links TRBV11-2 with TRBJ2-3, with 8 bases that match TRBD1. V lost 3 bases and J lost 3; bases outside the gene matches: 8. Germline V gene sequence: CDR1 SGHAT, CDR2 FQNNGV. The CDR3 is made up of 16 amino acids. CDR3 coding DNA: TGTGCCAGCAGCTTTGGGCGGACAGGGAGTACAGATACGCAGTATTTT. Amino acids: CASSFGRTGSTDTQYF.

The V call is TRBV7-2, the J call TRBJ2-2, with TRBD1 identical over 12 bases. In germline, CDR1 is SGHTA, CDR2 FQGNSA. J was trimmed by 6 bases and V by 5 bases; bases with no gene match: 7. This CDR3 has 16 residues. The CDR3, as DNA: TGTGCCAGCAGCCCGATGGGACAGGGGGCCGCCGGGGAGCTGTTTTTT. It is translated as CASSPMGQGAAGELFF.

J is TRBJ2-3 and V is TRBV4-3; D perhaps matches TRBD1 (5 bases). V was cut by 4 bases and J by 4 bases, with 12 bases left in between. The CDR3 has 14 amino acids. CDR1 is LGHNA and CDR2 is YSLEER in the germline V gene. The DNA for the CDR3 is TGCGCCAGCAGCCGCACCCAGGGTGCAGATACGCAGTATTTT. Its translation: CASSRTQGADTQYF.

The V and J genes are TRBV5-6 and TRBJ2-1, with a tentative D call TRBD1 (6 bases). The CDR3 spans 15 residues. Germline CDR1 SGHDT, CDR2 YYEEEE. V was pared by 3 bases and J by 6 bases, with 16 bases between. CDR3 nucleotide sequence: TGTGCCAGCAGCTCCCGATGGGGGCACATCAATGAGCAGTTCTTC. This translates into CASSSRWGHINEQFF. Looking up the rest from reference TRBV5-6 and TRBJ2-1 gives the full variable domain: DAGVTQSPTHLIKTRGQQVTLRCSPKSGHDTVSWYQQALGQGPQFIFQYYEEEERQRGNFPDRFSGHQFPNYSSELNVNALLLGDSALYLCASSSRWGHINEQFFGPGTRLTVL.

The chain combines TRBV7-2 with TRBJ2-7, with D possibly TRBD1 on 7 matching bases. CDR1 SGHTA and CDR2 FQGNSA come from the germline V gene. This CDR3 has 14 amino acids. Trimming removed 5 bases from V and 6 bases from J, with 17 bases in between. The CDR3 region has the DNA TGTGCCAGCAGCCCCGACAGGGTGGGGGGCGAGCAGTACGTC. It is translated as CASSPDRVGGEQYV.

The J gene is TRBJ1-2, the V gene TRBV6-5; 7 bases agree with TRBD1. V lost 5 bases and J lost 5; bases outside the gene matches: 2. This CDR3 has 12 residues. Germline lookup yields CDR1 MNHEY and CDR2 SVGAGI. The CDR3 DNA reads TGTGCCAGCAGTAAGACAGGGTATGGCTACACCTTC. Translated, it gives CASSKTGYGYTF.

This chain links TRBV19 with TRBJ2-3, with 8 positions matching TRBD2. CDR1 and CDR2 from the germline V gene are LNHDA and SQIVND (reference sequence). V was clipped by 7 bases and J by 1 base; unmatched bases: 7. This CDR3 contains 15 residues. The CDR3, as DNA: TGTGCCAGTACCAGCGGGAGTCCTGGCACAGATACGCAGTATTTT. Translated, it gives CASTSGSPGTDTQYF. Full variable domain (remainder filled in from reference TRBV19 and TRBJ2-3): DGGITQSPKYLFRKEGQNVTLSCEQNLNHDAMYWYRQDPGQGLRLIYYSQIVNDFQKGDIAEGYSVSREKKESFPLTVTSAQKNPTAFYLCASTSGSPGTDTQYFGPGTRLTVL.

The genes are TRBV3-1 (or the pseudogene TRBV3-2) and TRBJ1-2; 8 positions agree with TRBD1. This CDR3 spans 14 amino acids. The V gene's germline CDR1 is LGHDT and CDR2 YNNKEL (reference sequence). Trimming cost V 3 bases and J 7 bases; bases outside gene matches: 7. The CDR3 DNA sequence: TGTGCCAGCAGCCATGCTACAGGGGGACTTGGCTACACCTTC. Translated, it gives CASSHATGGLGYTF.

The chain couples TRBV30 to TRBJ1-1, with TRBD1 as a possible D gene (6 bases). V dropped 8 bases and J dropped 4 bases, with 14 bases sitting between them. The CDR3 sequence is 12 residues long. Germline CDR1 GTSNPN, CDR2 SVGIG (reference sequence). The CDR3 region is CARGEGGTEAFF. CDR3 bases: TGTGCCCGCGGGGAGGGGGGCACTGAAGCTTTCTTT. The variable domain in full, with the rest retrieved from reference TRBV30 and TRBJ1-1, is SQTIHQWPATLVQPVGSPLSLECTVEGTSNPNLYWYRQAAGRGLQLLFYSVGIGQISSEVPQNLSASRPQDRQFILSSKKLLLSDSGFYLCARGEGGTEAFFGQGTRLTVV.

The CDR3 region is CASTRGGRYGYTF. The CDR3 DNA reads as TGTGCCAGCACCCGCGGGGGCCGCTATGGCTACACCTTC. The genes are TRBV12-3 or TRBV12-4 and TRBJ1-2; weak D call: TRBD1 (6 bases). The CDR3 runs 13 residues. V dropped 7 bases and J dropped 4 bases, with 13 bases sitting between them.

V usage is TRBV6-6 and J usage is TRBJ2-1; 9 positions match TRBD2. Germline values: CDR1 MNHNY, CDR2 SVGAGI (reference sequence). The CDR3 sequence is 15 residues long. J was trimmed by 7 bases and V by 2 bases; bases with no gene match: 6. CDR3 sequence reads: CASSYQLAGFNEQFF. The CDR3 nucleotides are TGTGCCAGCAGTTACCAGCTAGCGGGGTTTAATGAGCAGTTCTTC.

The chain links TRBV4-1 to TRBJ1-6; 8 nucleotides agree with TRBD1. This CDR3 is 16 amino acids long. Germline V gene data show CDR1 as MGHRA and CDR2 as YSYEKL. Losses at the gene ends were 0 bases for V and 10 bases for J; bases not matched to a gene: 8. This CDR3 reads CASSQDDDRGRSPLHF. The DNA of the CDR3 is TGCGCCAGCAGCCAAGACGACGACAGGGGACGCTCACCCCTCCACTTT.

The rearrangement uses TRBV11-3 and TRBJ1-1; a possible D gene is TRBD1 (5 bases). This CDR3 has 12 residues. V was clipped by 1 base and J by 8 bases, with 8 bases between them. Germline V gene lookup returns CDR1 SGHNT and CDR2 YENEEA. The CDR3 nucleotides are TGTGCCAGCAGCTTAGTCCAGGGAGAAGCTTTCTTT. This sequence encodes CASSLVQGEAFF.

This clone was recorded once. The chain combines TRBV6-2 or TRBV6-3 with TRBJ2-3; D is possibly TRBD1 (6 bases). V was cut by 5 bases and J by 2 bases, with 8 bases left in between. The length of the CDR3 is 13 residues. The germline V gene has CDR1 MNHEY and CDR2 SVGEGT. CDR3 bases: TGTGCCAGCAGTCGGGACAACACAGATACGCAGTATTTT. This sequence encodes CASSRDNTDTQYF.